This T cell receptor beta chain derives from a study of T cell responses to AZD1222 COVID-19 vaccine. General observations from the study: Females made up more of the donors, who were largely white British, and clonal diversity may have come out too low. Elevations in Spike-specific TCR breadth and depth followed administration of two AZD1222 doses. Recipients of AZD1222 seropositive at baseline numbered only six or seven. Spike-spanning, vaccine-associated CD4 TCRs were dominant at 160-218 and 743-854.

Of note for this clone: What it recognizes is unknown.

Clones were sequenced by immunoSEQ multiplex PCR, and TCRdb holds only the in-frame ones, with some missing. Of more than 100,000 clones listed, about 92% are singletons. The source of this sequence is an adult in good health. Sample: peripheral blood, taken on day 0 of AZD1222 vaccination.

The CDR3: CASSVRGVSNTGELFF. In nucleotides, the CDR3 is TGTGCCAGCAGTGTAAGGGGTGTCTCGAACACCGGGGAGCTGTTTTTT. The chain carries TRBV6-1 and TRBJ2-2; D may be TRBD1 (5 bases). Trimming removed 4 bases at V and 0 bases at J, with 12 bases between. This CDR3 region has 16 residues. Germline CDR1 MNHNS, CDR2 SASEGT.